This TCR beta chain stems from a study of lymphopenia after photon versus proton radiotherapy. General study results and limits: Photon-treated patients lost naive T cells and TCR diversity; proton-treated stayed stable.

Worth noting for this clone: The antigen is not known.

The CDR3 is 14 residues long. CDR1 SGHDT and CDR2 YYEEEE come from the germline V gene. V was shortened by 2 bases and J by 1 base, with 6 bases between the two germline ends. The table came from immunoSEQ multiplex PCR; TCRdb's copy has only in-frame clones and leaves some out. The sample lists tens of thousands of clones, approximately 87% occurring once. This sequence originates from an elderly man with esophageal cancer. This material consisted of peripheral blood, taken from a patient treated with proton-based radiotherapy. The gene calls are TRBV5-6 and TRBJ1-4; D call uncertain. CDR3 residues: CASSLRETNEKLFF. CDR3 bases: TGTGCCAGCAGCTTAAGAGAAACTAATGAAAAACTGTTTTTT. Full variable domain (missing parts from reference TRBV5-6 and TRBJ1-4): DAGVTQSPTHLIKTRGQQVTLRCSPKSGHDTVSWYQQALGQGPQFIFQYYEEEERQRGNFPDRFSGHQFPNYSSELNVNALLLGDSALYLCASSLRETNEKLFFGSGTQLSVL.